The 23 T cell receptor beta chains below come from one sample, sequenced in a study of shared clonotypes between healthy human individuals. Naivety among CD8 cells was defined by CD45RO negativity and positive CCR7 selection, thereby excluding terminally differentiated effector memory CD45RA+ cells. TCRdb's copy holds only in-frame clones and misses some; the assay was immunoSEQ multiplex PCR. Of some 1,900,000 clones listed, roughly 95% are singletons. Material: naive CD8+ T cells sorted from blood. The receptors originated from a man aged 18 to 29 in good health.

A word on this clone: The junction departs from the called germline gene at one end, perhaps through a read error. V gene TRBV9 combines with J gene TRBJ2-7, with D unresolved. The germline V gene encodes CDR1 SGDLS and CDR2 YYNGEE. The CDR3 consists of 12 residues. CDR3 nucleotide sequence: TGTGCCAGCAGCGGAAGCTCCCACGAGCAGTACTTC. Residues: CASSGSSHEQYF.

V gene TRBV10-3 combines with J gene TRBJ2-3, with TRBD1 matching 10 bases. The V segment lost 4 bases and the J segment 2 bases; nucleotides outside the gene matches: 3. Germline CDR1 ENHRY, CDR2 SYGVKD. This CDR3 contains 15 residues. CDR3 DNA sequence: TGTGCCATCAGTGGGGGACAGGGGAACACAGATACGCAGTATTTT. This gives the protein CAISGGQGNTDTQYF.

The chain combines TRBV6-6 with TRBJ2-7; perhaps TRBD2 as D (5 bases). Trimming stripped 2 bases from V and 12 bases from J, with 11 bases between. CDR3 length equals 11 residues. Germline-derived CDR1 and CDR2 are MNHNY and SVGAGI (reference sequence). The CDR3 DNA sequence: TGTGCCAGCAGTTACAACCGGGATCCGTACTTC. The encoded protein is CASSYNRDPYF.

The V and J genes are TRBV4-3 and TRBJ2-5, with 8 bases fitting TRBD2. This CDR3 is built from 17 residues. Looked up from germline, CDR1 is LGHNA and CDR2 is YSLEER. V lost 4 bases to trimming and J lost 1 base; unmatched junction nucleotides: 11. CDR3 DNA sequence: TGCGCCAGCAGCCGGGGACTAGACGCTATATCCCAAGAGACCCAGTACTTC. Protein product: CASSRGLDAISQETQYF.

The gene calls are TRBV6-5 and TRBJ2-5, with D unresolved. The V gene lost 0 bases and the J gene lost 0 bases, with 5 bases spanning the gap. CDR3 length: 14 amino acids. The germline V gene encodes CDR1 MNHEY and CDR2 SVGAGI. CDR3 nucleotide sequence: TGTGCCAGCAGTTACTCGGCGAACCAAGAGACCCAGTACTTC. As protein: CASSYSANQETQYF.

This clone was counted a single time. The CDR3 nucleotides are TGTGCCAGTAGCGGACAGGGAGGATCACCCCTCCACTTT. The encoded protein is CASSGQGGSPLHF. The chain carries TRBV19 and TRBJ1-6; 8 bases map to TRBD1. The V and J ends lost 6 bases and 10 bases, in that order; junction bases with no gene match: 5. CDR1 and CDR2 from the germline V gene are LNHDA and SQIVND (reference sequence). The CDR3 has 13 residues.

V is TRBV2 and J is TRBJ2-1, with 14 bases that match TRBD2. The CDR3 runs to 16 residues. CDR1 and CDR2 from the germline V gene are SNHLY and FYNNEI. V shed 6 bases, J shed 4 bases, and the junction held 5 bases outside the gene matches. The CDR3 coding sequence is TGTGCCAGCAGCGTGTGGACTAGCGGGGGGTACAATGAGCAGTTCTTC. Protein sequence: CASSVWTSGGYNEQFF.

The rearrangement links TRBV27 to TRBJ1-2; maybe TRBD1 (6 bases). The CDR3 is 14 residues long. Germline V CDR1 and CDR2: MNHEY, SMNVEV (reference sequence). Trimming shortened V by 5 bases and J by 6 bases, and 16 bases separated the two germline ends. For the CDR3, the DNA is TGTGCCAGCAGTGAGATGTGGCCAGGGGATGGCTACACCTTC. Translating gives CASSEMWPGDGYTF.

This clone was seen just once. The V and J genes are TRBV30 and TRBJ2-3; D call uncertain. V lost 4 bases and J lost 4, with 12 bases in between. The germline CDR1 and CDR2 sequences are GTSNPN and SVGIG (reference sequence). CDR3 length: 13 amino acids. The CDR3 sequence is CAWNFGQADTQYF. The CDR3 DNA reads as TGTGCCTGGAATTTCGGGCAGGCAGATACGCAGTATTTT.

With respect to this clone: Other DNA sequences in the same sample also yield this CDR3. The genes are TRBV7-9 and TRBJ1-1; D uncertain. This CDR3 comprises 13 residues. In germline, CDR1 is SEHNR, CDR2 FQNEAQ (reference sequence). The V end was cut by 0 bases, the J end by 2 bases, with 4 bases between. The CDR3: CASSLALNTEAFF. CDR3 in DNA: TGTGCCAGCAGCTTAGCGCTAAACACTGAAGCTTTCTTT.

This clone has more than one count but fewer than ten. This sample also contains other DNA sequences that code for the same CDR3. V is TRBV7-9 and J is TRBJ1-4, with D unresolved. V lost 1 base and J 3 bases, leaving 6 bases between the germline ends. Germline loops: CDR1 SEHNR, CDR2 FQNEAQ (reference sequence). The CDR3 extends over 14 amino acids. CDR3 sequence: CASSLVRSNEKLFF. In nucleotides, the CDR3 is TGTGCCAGCAGCTTAGTCCGGTCTAATGAAAAACTGTTTTTT.

Of note for this clone: This sample also contains other DNA sequences that code for the same CDR3. The genes are TRBV6-5 and TRBJ2-7; the D is unclear. The germline CDR1 and CDR2 sequences are MNHEY and SVGAGI. V was clipped by 2 bases and J by 6 bases, with 5 bases between them. This CDR3 region has 11 residues. The CDR3 nucleotides are TGTGCCAGCAGTTACGGGCGCGAGCAGTACTTC. It yields the protein CASSYGREQYF.

The CDR3 sequence: CATSRFPGGDNEQFF. CDR3 in DNA: TGTGCCACCAGCAGGTTTCCGGGAGGGGACAATGAGCAGTTCTTC. This chain uses TRBV15 with TRBJ2-1; 8 bases line up with TRBD2. Germline CDR1 is LNHNV and CDR2 is YYDKDF (reference sequence). This CDR3 contains 15 residues. The junction had 6 bases not matched to a gene; V was cut back by 3 bases and J by 5 bases. The full variable domain, its missing parts supplied by reference TRBV15 and TRBJ2-1, is DAMVIQNPRYQVTQFGKPVTLSCSQTLNHNVMYWYQQKSSQAPKLLFHYYDKDFNNEADTPDNFQSRRPNTSFCFLDIRSPGLGDTAMYLCATSRFPGGDNEQFFGPGTRLTVL.

This chain connects TRBV2 to TRBJ2-1, with 9 positions matching TRBD1. Germline CDR1 reads SNHLY; CDR2 reads FYNNEI. The CDR3 contains 14 residues. V was pared by 5 bases and J by 7 bases, with 6 bases of the junction left unmatched. The CDR3 is CASSKGTGRNEQFF. In nucleotides, the CDR3 is TGTGCCAGCAGTAAAGGGACAGGGAGGAATGAGCAGTTCTTC. The variable domain in full, with the rest retrieved from reference TRBV2 and TRBJ2-1, is EPEVTQTPSHQVTQMGQEVILRCVPISNHLYFYWYRQILGQKVEFLVSFYNNEISEKSEIFDDQFSVERPDGSNFTLKIRSTKLEDSAMYFCASSKGTGRNEQFFGPGTRLTVL.

The chain links TRBV6-6 to TRBJ2-1; a weak D match, TRBD2 (6 bases). Looked up from germline, CDR1 is MNHNY and CDR2 is SVGAGI (reference sequence). With 6 bases removed from V and 4 bases from J, the gap between germline ends came to 13 bases. This CDR3 region has 14 residues. Written as DNA, the CDR3 is TGTGCCAGCAGCGACGGGAGAGGGTACAATGAGCAGTTCTTC. It is translated as CASSDGRGYNEQFF.

In regard to this clone: The identical CDR3 is also encoded by other nucleotide sequences in the sample. This chain links TRBV11-2 with TRBJ2-7; D unclear. The CDR3 runs to 14 residues. Germline V lookup: CDR1 SGHAT, CDR2 FQNNGV. V gave up 1 base and J gave up 4 bases, with 11 bases separating them. The CDR3 region is CASSLAPTGYEQYF. In DNA, the CDR3 is TGTGCCAGCAGCTTAGCCCCGACTGGGTACGAGCAGTACTTC.

The J gene is TRBJ2-7, the V gene TRBV28; D possibly uses TRBD1 or TRBD2 (5 bases each). The CDR3 contains 17 residues. V lost 3 bases and J 0 bases, leaving 18 bases between the germline ends. Germline loops: CDR1 MDHEN, CDR2 SYDVKM. Here the CDR3 reads CASSFSTTGTNSYEQYF. The CDR3, as DNA: TGTGCCAGCAGTTTCTCGACTACCGGGACGAACTCCTACGAGCAGTACTTC.

The V and J genes are TRBV6-1 and TRBJ2-7; TRBD1 is a possible D gene (6 bases). Between the trimmed V and J ends, which lost 5 bases and 2 bases, there was a span of 13 bases. The CDR3 sequence is 14 residues long. Germline assignment: CDR1 MNHNS and CDR2 SASEGT. CDR3 in amino acids: CASSPRQVAYEQYF. CDR3 DNA: TGTGCCAGCAGTCCCCGACAGGTTGCCTACGAGCAGTACTTC.

J is TRBJ2-1 and V is TRBV27, with TRBD1 matching 7 bases. Trimming removed 5 bases from V and 1 base from J; junction bases left unmatched: 2. Germline V CDR1 and CDR2: MNHEY, SMNVEV (reference sequence). The CDR3 extends over 14 amino acids. The DNA for the CDR3 is TGTGCCAGCAGTCCGACAGGGTCCTACAATGAGCAGTTCTTC. Amino acids: CASSPTGSYNEQFF.

The rearrangement links TRBV7-2 to TRBJ1-3, with D perhaps matching TRBD1 (5 bases). V lost 4 bases and J lost 2, with 18 bases in between. This CDR3 has 17 amino acids. Per the germline V gene, CDR1 is SGHTA and CDR2 is FQGNSA. The CDR3 DNA follows: TGTGCCAGCAGCTGGTGGGTGGGCAGGGAAGCTGGAAACACCATATATTTT. Translating it yields CASSWWVGREAGNTIYF.

This chain uses TRBV28 with TRBJ2-1; D is unclear. Germline lookup yields CDR1 MDHEN and CDR2 SYDVKM. V shed 7 bases and J shed 1 base, with 11 bases lying between them. CDR3 length: 14 residues. The chain's CDR3 is CASTPGSSYNEQFF. For the CDR3, the DNA is TGTGCCAGCACCCCCGGAAGTTCCTACAATGAGCAGTTCTTC.

This rearrangement joins TRBV7-9 to TRBJ1-1; D is unresolved. Germline-derived CDR1 and CDR2 are SEHNR and FQNEAQ (reference sequence). The CDR3 length is 12 residues. V gave up 0 bases and J gave up 9 bases, with 8 bases separating them. The CDR3 region has the DNA TGTGCCAGCAGCTTAGCTGCGCCCCAAGCTTTCTTT. As protein: CASSLAAPQAFF.

V is TRBV19 and J is TRBJ2-7; tentatively, D is TRBD1 (6 bases). Germline CDR1 is LNHDA and CDR2 is SQIVND (reference sequence). The CDR3 has 15 residues. The germline V and J ends were trimmed by 6 bases and 1 base, with 16 bases remaining between them. CDR3 amino acids: CASSTQKQGSYEQYF. CDR3 bases: TGTGCCAGTAGCACGCAAAAACAGGGATCCTACGAGCAGTACTTC.